This is a list of T cell receptor beta chains from one sample in a study of blood T cell repertoires in COVID-19. TCRdb's copy holds only in-frame clones and misses some; the assay was immunoSEQ multiplex PCR. The table lists some 300,000 clones, 87% of them singletons. What was sequenced was peripheral blood. The receptors here all came from a man aged 18 to 35 with active or convalescent COVID-19. The CDR3 runs from the conserved cysteine through the conserved F or W. A D gene is named only where the DNA matches it firmly. Size values are once, few and many counts, or a class for expanded clones, and some rows have none.

>NA|TRBJ1-5|TRBV5-1|NA
CASSLGSDSNQPQHF
TGCGCCAGCAGCTTGGGGTCAGATAGCAATCAGCCCCAGCATTTT
>NA|TRBJ2-7|TRBV10-1|TRBD2
CASTFSGGGPDSYEQYF
TGCGCCAGCACCTTTTCCGGGGGAGGGCCCGACTCCTACGAGCAGTACTTC
>few|TRBJ1-2|TRBV24-1|TRBD1
CATRNRGPGYTF
TGTGCCACCAGAAACAGGGGCCCTGGCTACACCTTC
>few|TRBJ1-6|TRBV27|TRBD1
CASSSPGTGVTPLHF
TGTGCCAGCAGTAGTCCCGGGACAGGGGTTACACCCCTCCACTTT
>NA|TRBJ2-2|TRBV18|TRBD1
CASSPGRQGSGELFF
TGTGCCAGCTCACCGGGGAGACAGGGATCCGGGGAGCTGTTTTTT
>NA|TRBJ2-7|TRBV18|NA
CASSPPGRTDSYEQYF
TGTGCCAGCTCACCACCCGGCAGGACTGATTCCTACGAGCAGTACTTC
>NA|TRBJ2-3|TRBV29-1|NA
CSVGGYGRGTDTQYF
TGCAGCGTTGGCGGGTACGGGAGAGGGACAGATACGCAGTATTTT
>NA|TRBJ2-5|TRBV7-9|TRBD1
CAILQGALPETQYF
TGTGCCATCTTACAGGGGGCGCTTCCAGAGACCCAGTACTTC
>NA|TRBJ1-2|TRBV10-3|TRBD1
CANRGQEGANGYTF
TGTGCCAACAGGGGACAGGAGGGGGCCAATGGCTACACCTTC
>once|TRBJ1-5|TRBV27|NA
CASSRSGDQPQHF
TGTGCCAGCAGCCGGTCGGGGGATCAGCCCCAGCATTTT
>NA|TRBJ1-4|TRBV2|NA
CASSARQTEKLFF
TGTGCCAGCAGTGCTCGACAGACTGAAAAACTGTTTTTT
>NA|TRBJ1-5|TRBV29-1|TRBD1
CSVGGTDPNQPQHF
TGCAGCGTTGGTGGGACAGACCCCAATCAGCCCCAGCATTTT
>once|TRBJ2-1|TRBV7-2|NA
CASSLVPGPYNEQFF
TGTGCCAGCAGCTTAGTACCAGGCCCCTACAATGAGCAGTTCTTC
>NA|TRBJ2-5|TRBV3-1/TRBV3-2|TRBD1
CASSREPTGYQETQYF
TGTGCCAGCAGCCGGGAGCCGACAGGGTACCAAGAGACCCAGTACTTC
>NA|TRBJ2-1|TRBV27|NA
CASSVYNEQFF
TGTGCCAGCAGTGTATACAATGAGCAGTTCTTC
>NA|TRBJ1-6|TRBV10-1|TRBD1
CASSSRQGSNSPLHF
TGCGCCAGCTCTTCCAGACAGGGGAGTAATTCACCCCTCCACTTT
>NA|TRBJ2-7|TRBV28|TRBD2
CASSFRSRLAGPEQYF
TGTGCCAGCAGTTTCCGATCCCGACTAGCGGGACCCGAGCAGTACTTC
>once|TRBJ2-1|TRBV4-1|NA
CASSPIVSNEQFF
TGCGCCAGCAGTCCGATAGTTTCCAATGAGCAGTTCTTC
>few|TRBJ1-3|TRBV18|TRBD1
CASSPTGGYGNTIYF
TGTGCCAGCTCACCAACAGGGGGCTATGGAAACACCATATATTTT
>NA|TRBJ2-1|TRBV28|TRBD2
CASREGVAGAPEQFF
TGTGCCAGCAGGGAGGGAGTAGCGGGAGCCCCTGAGCAGTTCTTC
>NA|TRBJ2-1|TRBV4-3|TRBD2
CASSQQRGPYNEQFF
TGCGCCAGCAGCCAGCAGCGGGGGCCGTACAATGAGCAGTTCTTC
>once|TRBJ1-1|TRBV29-1|NA
CSVEGRYTEAFF
TGCAGCGTTGAGGGGAGGTACACTGAAGCTTTCTTT
>NA|TRBJ2-5|TRBV5-1|NA
CASSLVGEETQYF
TGCGCCAGCAGCTTGGTTGGGGAGGAGACCCAGTACTTC
>NA|TRBJ2-6|TRBV18|TRBD2
CASSPPGGSGANVLTF
TGTGCCAGCTCACCACCGGGGGGGTCTGGGGCCAACGTCCTGACTTTC
>NA|TRBJ1-1|TRBV7-9|NA
CASSAGFRDEAFF
TGTGCCAGCAGCGCCGGGTTCCGCGATGAAGCTTTCTTT
>NA|TRBJ1-6|TRBV27|NA
CASSLWFPGDSSPLHF
TGTGCCAGCAGTTTATGGTTTCCAGGGGATAGTTCACCCCTCCACTTT
>NA|TRBJ1-1|TRBV5-1|TRBD1
CASSLQGAPEAFF
TGCGCCAGCAGCTTGCAGGGGGCCCCTGAAGCTTTCTTT
>NA|TRBJ2-5|TRBV7-9|NA
CASSGLGLTQTQYF
TGTGCCAGCAGCGGTTTGGGCCTAACGCAGACCCAGTACTTC
>NA|TRBJ2-7|TRBV11-3|NA
CASSRGGKGDEQYF
TGTGCCAGCAGCCGGGGAGGAAAAGGGGACGAGCAGTACTTC
>NA|TRBJ2-2|TRBV15|TRBD2
CATSRSSGGITGELFF
TGTGCCACCAGCAGATCTAGCGGGGGGATCACCGGGGAGCTGTTTTTT
>NA|TRBJ2-7|TRBV10-3|TRBD1
CAIQRTGAEQYF
TGTGCCATCCAGAGGACAGGGGCCGAGCAGTACTTC
>NA|TRBJ2-1|TRBV4-3|TRBD2
CASSQGGGYNEQFF
TGCGCCAGCAGCCAAGGGGGGGGTTACAATGAGCAGTTCTTC
>NA|TRBJ1-4|TRBV15|NA
CATSRARQNNEKLFF
TGTGCCACCAGCAGAGCCAGACAGAATAATGAAAAACTGTTTTTT
>NA|TRBJ2-1|TRBV4-1|NA
CASSHLPGQLRDNEQFF
TGCGCCAGCAGCCACCTACCCGGACAGTTGAGGGACAATGAGCAGTTCTTC
>few|TRBJ2-7|TRBV9|TRBD1
CASSRTGHYEQYF
TGTGCCAGCAGCCGGACAGGGCACTACGAGCAGTACTTC
>NA|TRBJ1-2|TRBV4-3|NA
CASSQDPRTADGYTF
TGCGCCAGCAGCCAAGATCCACGGACAGCCGATGGCTACACCTTC
>NA|TRBJ1-4|TRBV21-1|NA
CASSKETGSLEKLFF
TGTGCCAGCAGCAAGGAGACAGGGTCATTGGAAAAACTGTTTTTT
>NA|TRBJ2-2|TRBV2|TRBD2
CASPRAGGHTGELFF
TGTGCCAGCCCGAGGGCGGGGGGACACACCGGGGAGCTGTTTTTT
>NA|TRBJ2-7|TRBV5-1|NA
CASSFESSYEQYF
TGCGCCAGCAGCTTCGAGAGCTCCTACGAGCAGTACTTC
>NA|TRBJ2-1|TRBV18|TRBD2
CASSLGLAYNEQFF
TGTGCCAGCTCATTGGGACTAGCCTACAATGAGCAGTTCTTC
>NA|TRBJ1-2|TRBV13|TRBD1
CASSFDRGGYTF
TGTGCCAGCAGCTTTGACAGGGGTGGCTACACCTTC
>NA|TRBJ2-6|TRBV29-1|NA
CSVVVSSGANVLTF
TGCAGCGTTGTTGTGAGCTCTGGGGCCAACGTCCTGACTTTC
>NA|TRBJ2-7|TRBV3-1/TRBV3-2|TRBD1
CASSPRTGGDYEQYF
TGTGCCAGCAGCCCTCGGACAGGGGGCGACTACGAGCAGTACTTC
>NA|TRBJ2-7|TRBV29-1|TRBD1
CSVEVGQGKFYEQYF
TGCAGCGTTGAGGTGGGACAGGGTAAATTCTACGAGCAGTACTTC
>NA|TRBJ1-3|TRBV2|NA
CASSGRFGNTIYF
TGTGCCAGCAGCGGCAGGTTTGGAAACACCATATATTTT
>NA|TRBJ2-1|TRBV3-1/TRBV3-2|TRBD2
CASSLAAGDEQFF
TGTGCCAGCAGCCTAGCGGCGGGGGATGAGCAGTTCTTC
>NA|TRBJ1-5|TRBV15|NA
CATSRGSGVSNQPQHF
TGTGCCACCAGCAGAGGATCCGGGGTTAGCAATCAGCCCCAGCATTTT
>NA|TRBJ1-5|TRBV7-8|NA
CASSLVRSNQPQHF
TGTGCCAGCAGCTTAGTGCGCAGCAATCAGCCCCAGCATTTT
>NA|TRBJ2-7|TRBV4-2|TRBD2
CASSQDSSGVSISYEQYF
TGTGCCAGCAGCCAAGACTCTAGCGGGGTTTCCATCTCCTACGAGCAGTACTTC
>NA|TRBJ2-7|TRBV7-9|NA
CASSLYGNYEQYF
TGTGCCAGCAGCTTATACGGGAACTACGAGCAGTACTTC
>NA|TRBJ1-1|TRBV5-6|NA
CASSLRLRQRAFF
TGTGCCAGCAGCTTGAGGTTAAGACAGAGAGCTTTCTTT
>NA|TRBJ2-7|TRBV9|TRBD1
CASSVGDSDSYEQYF
TGTGCCAGCAGCGTAGGGGACAGCGATTCCTACGAGCAGTACTTC
>NA|TRBJ2-7|TRBV12-3/TRBV12-4|TRBD1
CASSRYTGQGKYF
TGTGCCAGCAGTCGTTATACCGGACAGGGAAAGTACTTC
>NA|TRBJ1-1|TRBV4-3|NA
CASSQRQTTEAFF
TGCGCCAGCAGCCAGAGACAGACCACTGAAGCTTTCTTT